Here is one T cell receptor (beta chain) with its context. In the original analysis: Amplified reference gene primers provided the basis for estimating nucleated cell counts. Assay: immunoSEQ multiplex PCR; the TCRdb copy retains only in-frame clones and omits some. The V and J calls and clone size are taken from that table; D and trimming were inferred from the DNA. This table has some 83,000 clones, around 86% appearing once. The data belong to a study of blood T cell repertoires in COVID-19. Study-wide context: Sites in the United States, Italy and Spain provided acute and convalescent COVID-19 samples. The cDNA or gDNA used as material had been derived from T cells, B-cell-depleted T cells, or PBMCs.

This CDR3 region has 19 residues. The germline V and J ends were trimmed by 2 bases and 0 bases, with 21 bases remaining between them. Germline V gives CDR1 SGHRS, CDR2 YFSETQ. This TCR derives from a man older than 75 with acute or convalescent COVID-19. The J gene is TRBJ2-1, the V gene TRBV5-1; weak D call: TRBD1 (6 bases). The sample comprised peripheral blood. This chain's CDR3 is CASSLFTGTSGRSYNEQFF. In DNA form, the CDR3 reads TGCGCCAGCAGCTTATTCACAGGGACCTCCGGGCGCTCCTACAATGAGCAGTTCTTC.